This T cell receptor beta chain was sequenced for a study of cytomegalovirus exposure and HLA in healthy donors. Study context: Early released data comprised 80 million or so unique TCRs from HLA-typed donors.

Vbeta (60) and Jbeta (13) primers were used in the PCR. The table came from immunoSEQ multiplex PCR; TCRdb's copy has only in-frame clones and leaves some out. The repertoire holds around 70,000 clones, with more than 75% as singletons. As concerns this clone: Its antigen is not known.

Study observations and caveats: Some V segments, TRBV6-2 and TRBV6-3 among them, were indistinguishable and were therefore excluded.

Trimming took 3 bases from V and 1 from J, leaving 15 bases between them. This CDR3 is built from 16 residues. The germline V gene has CDR1 MNHNY and CDR2 SVGAGI (reference sequence). The sample was PBMCs. The receptor's source is a girl under 18 in good health and CMV-seropositive. This rearrangement joins TRBV6-6 to TRBJ1-1, with D maybe TRBD1 (5 bases). The chain's CDR3 is CASSYNPQGRNTEAFF. CDR3 bases: TGTGCCAGCAGTTATAACCCTCAGGGAAGGAACACTGAAGCTTTCTTT.